This T cell receptor (beta chain) was sequenced in a study of shared clonotypes between healthy human individuals. CDR1 and CDR2 from the germline V gene are SGHDT and YYEEEE. The CDR3 length is 16 residues. V was clipped by 4 bases and J by 7 bases; unmatched bases: 14. Study-level results: All-four-donor shared clonotypes had higher generation probabilities than non-shared clonotypes did.

Assay: immunoSEQ multiplex PCR; the TCRdb copy retains only in-frame clones and omits some. The sample lists approximately 1.4 million clones, roughly 98% occurring once. Concerning this clone: Its antigen is unidentified.

Sequencing was performed on naive CD4+ T cells sorted from blood. The subset denotes: CD45RA+ positively selected. The receptor comes from a man aged 25-40 years in good health. The chain uses TRBV5-6 and TRBJ1-1; 9 positions agree with TRBD1. The chain's CDR3 is CASSSTGGTLTIEAFF. In DNA, the CDR3 is TGTGCCAGCAGCAGCACAGGGGGCACACTAACAATTGAAGCTTTCTTT.